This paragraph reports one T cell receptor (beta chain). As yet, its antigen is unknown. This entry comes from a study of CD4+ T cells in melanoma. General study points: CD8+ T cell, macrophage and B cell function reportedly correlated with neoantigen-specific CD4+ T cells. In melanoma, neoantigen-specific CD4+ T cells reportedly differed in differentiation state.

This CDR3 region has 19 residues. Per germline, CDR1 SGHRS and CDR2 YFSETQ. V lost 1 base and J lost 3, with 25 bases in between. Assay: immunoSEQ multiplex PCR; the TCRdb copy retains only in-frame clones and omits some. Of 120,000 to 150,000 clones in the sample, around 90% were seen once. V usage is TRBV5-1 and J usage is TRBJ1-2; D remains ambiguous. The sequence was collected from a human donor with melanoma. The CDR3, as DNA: TGCGCCAGCAGCTTGTCGGGTGGAAGCGGGTACATAGGCGACTATGGCTACACCTTC. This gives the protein CASSLSGGSGYIGDYGYTF.